This T cell receptor (beta chain) was sequenced during a study of blood T cell repertoires in COVID-19. Looking at the study overall: From the United States, Italy and Spain came samples of acute and convalescent COVID-19.

Assay: immunoSEQ multiplex PCR; the TCRdb copy retains only in-frame clones and omits some. Of roughly 79,000 clones listed, over 80% are singletons. After removal of 0 bases from V and 1 base from J, the junction contained 4 bases not matched to a gene. CDR1 is SGHRS and CDR2 is YFSETQ in the germline V gene. The CDR3 has 16 residues. The TCR was taken from a woman between 50 and 59 years old with acute or convalescent COVID-19. This chain uses TRBV5-1 with TRBJ2-3; 8 bases line up with TRBD2. The sample taken for sequencing was peripheral blood. The CDR3 sequence is CASSLAGAGGTDTQYF. The CDR3 DNA reads TGCGCCAGCAGCTTGGCTGGAGCGGGGGGCACAGATACGCAGTATTTT.